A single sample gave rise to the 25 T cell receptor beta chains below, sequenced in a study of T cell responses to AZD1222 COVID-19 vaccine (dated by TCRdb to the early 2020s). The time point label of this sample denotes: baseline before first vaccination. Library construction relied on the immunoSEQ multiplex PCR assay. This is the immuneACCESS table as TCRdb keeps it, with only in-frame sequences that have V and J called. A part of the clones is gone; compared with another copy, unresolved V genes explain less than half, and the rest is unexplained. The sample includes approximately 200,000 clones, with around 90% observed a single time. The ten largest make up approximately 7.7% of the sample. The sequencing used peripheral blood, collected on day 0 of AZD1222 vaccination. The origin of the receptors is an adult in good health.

The CDR3 here is CASSRTQATEETQYF. The CDR3 nucleotides are TGTGCCAGCAGCAGAACTCAGGCGACGGAAGAGACCCAGTACTTC. The chain uses TRBV6-5 and TRBJ2-5; no clear D gene. V shed 6 bases and J shed 3 bases, with 17 bases lying between them. In germline, CDR1 is MNHEY, CDR2 SVGAGI. This CDR3 has 15 amino acids.

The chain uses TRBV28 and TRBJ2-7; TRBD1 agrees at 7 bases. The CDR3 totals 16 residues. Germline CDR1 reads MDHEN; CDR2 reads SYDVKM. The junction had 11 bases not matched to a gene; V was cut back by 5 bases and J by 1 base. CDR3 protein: CASSRKGARRSYEQYF. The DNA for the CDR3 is TGTGCCAGCAGTCGTAAGGGGGCTAGACGGTCCTACGAGCAGTACTTC. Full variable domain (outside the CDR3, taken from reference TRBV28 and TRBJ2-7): DVKVTQSSRYLVKRTGEKVFLECVQDMDHENMFWYRQDPGLGLRLIYFSYDVKMKEKGDIPEGYSVSREKKERFSLILESASTNQTSMYLCASSRKGARRSYEQYFGPGTRLTVT.

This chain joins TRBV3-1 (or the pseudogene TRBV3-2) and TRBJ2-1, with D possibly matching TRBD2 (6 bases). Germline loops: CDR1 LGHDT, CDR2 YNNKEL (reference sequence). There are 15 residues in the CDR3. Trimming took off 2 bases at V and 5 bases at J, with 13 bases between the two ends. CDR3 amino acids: CASSQILARNNEQFF. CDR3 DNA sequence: TGTGCCAGCAGCCAAATCCTAGCGCGAAACAATGAGCAGTTCTTC.

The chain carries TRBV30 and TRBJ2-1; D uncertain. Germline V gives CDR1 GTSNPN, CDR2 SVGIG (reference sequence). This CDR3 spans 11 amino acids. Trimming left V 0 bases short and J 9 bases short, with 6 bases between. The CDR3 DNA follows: TGTGCCTGGAGTGTAGGAGTTGAGCAGTTCTTC. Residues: CAWSVGVEQFF. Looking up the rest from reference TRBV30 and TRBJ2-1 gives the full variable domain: SQTIHQWPATLVQPVGSPLSLECTVEGTSNPNLYWYRQAAGRGLQLLFYSVGIGQISSEVPQNLSASRPQDRQFILSSKKLLLSDSGFYLCAWSVGVEQFFGPGTRLTVL.

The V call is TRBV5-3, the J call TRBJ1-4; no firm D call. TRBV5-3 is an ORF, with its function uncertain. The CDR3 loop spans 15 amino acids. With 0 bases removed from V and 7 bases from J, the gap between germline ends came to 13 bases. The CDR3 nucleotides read TGTGCCAGAAGCTTGGTACGGGGAATAGGTGAAAAACTGTTTTTT. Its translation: CARSLVRGIGEKLFF.

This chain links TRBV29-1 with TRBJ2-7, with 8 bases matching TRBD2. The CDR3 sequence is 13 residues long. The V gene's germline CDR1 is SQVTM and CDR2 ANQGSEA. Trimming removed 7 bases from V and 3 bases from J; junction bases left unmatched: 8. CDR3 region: CSAGGGRIYEQYF. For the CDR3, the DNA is TGCAGCGCCGGCGGCGGGAGGATCTACGAGCAGTACTTC.

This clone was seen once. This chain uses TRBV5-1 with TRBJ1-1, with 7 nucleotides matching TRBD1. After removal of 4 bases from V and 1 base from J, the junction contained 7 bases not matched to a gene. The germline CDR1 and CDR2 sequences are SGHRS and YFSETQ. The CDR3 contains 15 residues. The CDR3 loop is CASSTSGGQNTEAFF. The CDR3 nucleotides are TGCGCCAGCAGCACCTCAGGGGGGCAGAACACTGAAGCTTTCTTT.

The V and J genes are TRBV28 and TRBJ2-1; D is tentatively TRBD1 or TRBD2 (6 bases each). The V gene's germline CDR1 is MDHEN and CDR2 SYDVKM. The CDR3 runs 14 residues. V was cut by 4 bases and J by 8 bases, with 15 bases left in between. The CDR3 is CASSYNDRRDEQFF. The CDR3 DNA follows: TGTGCCAGCAGTTATAACGACAGGAGGGATGAGCAGTTCTTC.

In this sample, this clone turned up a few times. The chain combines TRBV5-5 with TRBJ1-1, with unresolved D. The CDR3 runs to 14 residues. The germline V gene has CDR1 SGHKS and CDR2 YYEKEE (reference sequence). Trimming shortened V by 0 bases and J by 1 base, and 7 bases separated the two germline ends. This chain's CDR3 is CASSLVLRNTEAFF. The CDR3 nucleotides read TGTGCCAGCAGCTTGGTACTGAGGAACACTGAAGCTTTCTTT.

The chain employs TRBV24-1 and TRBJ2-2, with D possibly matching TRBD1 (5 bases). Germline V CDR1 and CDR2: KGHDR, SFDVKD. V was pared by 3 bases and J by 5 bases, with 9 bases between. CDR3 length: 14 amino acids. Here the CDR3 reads CATSDSRVTGELFF. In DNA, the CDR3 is TGTGCCACCAGTGATAGCAGGGTTACCGGGGAGCTGTTTTTT.

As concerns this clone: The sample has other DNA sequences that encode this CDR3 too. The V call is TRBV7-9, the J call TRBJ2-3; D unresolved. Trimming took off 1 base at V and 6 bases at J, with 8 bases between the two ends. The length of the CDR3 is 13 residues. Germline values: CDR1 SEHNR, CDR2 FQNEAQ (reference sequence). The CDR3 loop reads CASSLVPADTQYF. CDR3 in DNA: TGTGCCAGCAGCTTAGTTCCAGCTGATACGCAGTATTTT.

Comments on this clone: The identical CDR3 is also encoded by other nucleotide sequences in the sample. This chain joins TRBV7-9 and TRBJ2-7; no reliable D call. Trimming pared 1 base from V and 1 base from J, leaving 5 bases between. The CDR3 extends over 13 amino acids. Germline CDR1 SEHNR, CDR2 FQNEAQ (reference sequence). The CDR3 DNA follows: TGTGCCAGCAGCTTAGACGGTTCCTACGAGCAGTACTTC. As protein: CASSLDGSYEQYF. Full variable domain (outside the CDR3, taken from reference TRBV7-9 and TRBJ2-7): DTGVSQNPRHKITKRGQNVTFRCDPISEHNRLYWYRQTLGQGPEFLTYFQNEAQLEKSRLLSDRFSAERPKGSFSTLEIQRTEQGDSAMYLCASSLDGSYEQYFGPGTRLTVT.

The CDR3 spells CASSSLGNTEAFF. Here the CDR3 DNA reads TGTGCCAGCAGCTCGCTTGGGAACACTGAAGCTTTCTTT. This sequence joins TRBV2 and TRBJ1-1, with D hard to call. CDR1 is SNHLY, CDR2 FYNNEI, per germline. This CDR3 spans 13 amino acids. The V and J ends lost 6 bases and 1 base respectively, with 9 bases between them. The whole variable domain, filled in from reference TRBV2 and TRBJ1-1, reads EPEVTQTPSHQVTQMGQEVILRCVPISNHLYFYWYRQILGQKVEFLVSFYNNEISEKSEIFDDQFSVERPDGSNFTLKIRSTKLEDSAMYFCASSSLGNTEAFFGQGTRLTVV.

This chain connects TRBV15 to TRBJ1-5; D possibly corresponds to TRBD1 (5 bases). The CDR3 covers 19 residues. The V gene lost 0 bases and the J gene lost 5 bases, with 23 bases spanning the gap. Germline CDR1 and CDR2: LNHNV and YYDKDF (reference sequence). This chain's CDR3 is CATSRDLSFRTTGDQPQHF. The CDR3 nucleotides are TGTGCCACCAGCAGAGATCTCTCGTTTCGGACCACGGGGGATCAGCCCCAGCATTTT.

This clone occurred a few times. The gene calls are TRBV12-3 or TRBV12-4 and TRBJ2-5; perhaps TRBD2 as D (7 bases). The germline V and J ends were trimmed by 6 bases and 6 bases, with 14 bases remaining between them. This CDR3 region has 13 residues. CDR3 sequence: CASSPGGQQTQYF. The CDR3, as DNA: TGTGCCAGCAGCCCGGGGGGCCAGCAGACCCAGTACTTC.

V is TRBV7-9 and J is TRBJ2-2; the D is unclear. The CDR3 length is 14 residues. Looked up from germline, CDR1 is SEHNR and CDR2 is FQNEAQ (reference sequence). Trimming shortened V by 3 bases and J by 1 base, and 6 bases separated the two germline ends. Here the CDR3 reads CASSFFRNTGELFF. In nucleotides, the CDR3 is TGTGCCAGCAGCTTTTTCAGGAACACCGGGGAGCTGTTTTTT.

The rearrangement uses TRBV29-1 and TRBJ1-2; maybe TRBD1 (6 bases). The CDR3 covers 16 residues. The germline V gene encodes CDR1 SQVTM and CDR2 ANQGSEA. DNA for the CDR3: TGCACCATCTACGAGACAGGACTAATTCATAACTATGGCTACACCTTC. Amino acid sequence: CTIYETGLIHNYGYTF.

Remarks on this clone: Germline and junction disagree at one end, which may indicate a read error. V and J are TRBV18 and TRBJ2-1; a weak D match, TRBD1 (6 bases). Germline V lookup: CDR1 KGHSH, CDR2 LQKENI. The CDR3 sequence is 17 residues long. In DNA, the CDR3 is TGTGCCAGCTCGCCACTCTCGACAGGCGCCTCCTACAATGAGCAGTTCTTC. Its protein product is CASSPLSTGASYNEQFF.

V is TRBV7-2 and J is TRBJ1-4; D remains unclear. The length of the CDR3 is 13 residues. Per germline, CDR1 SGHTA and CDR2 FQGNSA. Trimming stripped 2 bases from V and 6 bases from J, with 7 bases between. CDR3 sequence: CASSLIGDEKLFF. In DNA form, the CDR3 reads TGTGCCAGCAGCTTAATCGGGGATGAAAAACTGTTTTTT.

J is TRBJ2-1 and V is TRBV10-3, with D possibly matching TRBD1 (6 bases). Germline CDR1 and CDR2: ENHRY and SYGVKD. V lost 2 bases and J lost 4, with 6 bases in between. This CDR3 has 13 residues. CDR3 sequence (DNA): TGTGCCATCAGTGAGGACAGGTACAATGAGCAGTTCTTC. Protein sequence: CAISEDRYNEQFF.

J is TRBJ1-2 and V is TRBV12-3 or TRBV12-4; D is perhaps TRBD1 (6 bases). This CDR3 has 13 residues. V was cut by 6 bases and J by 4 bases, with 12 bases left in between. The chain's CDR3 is CASSLTGAYGYTF. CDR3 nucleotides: TGTGCCAGCAGCTTGACAGGAGCCTATGGCTACACCTTC.

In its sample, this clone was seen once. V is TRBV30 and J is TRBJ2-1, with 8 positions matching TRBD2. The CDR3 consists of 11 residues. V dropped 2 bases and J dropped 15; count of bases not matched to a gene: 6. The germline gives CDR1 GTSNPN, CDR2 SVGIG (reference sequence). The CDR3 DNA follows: TGTGCCTGGAGTTCGGGAGGGGCAAGGTTCTTC. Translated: CAWSSGGARFF. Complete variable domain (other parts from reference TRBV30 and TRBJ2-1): SQTIHQWPATLVQPVGSPLSLECTVEGTSNPNLYWYRQAAGRGLQLLFYSVGIGQISSEVPQNLSASRPQDRQFILSSKKLLLSDSGFYLCAWSSGGARFFGPGTRLTVL.

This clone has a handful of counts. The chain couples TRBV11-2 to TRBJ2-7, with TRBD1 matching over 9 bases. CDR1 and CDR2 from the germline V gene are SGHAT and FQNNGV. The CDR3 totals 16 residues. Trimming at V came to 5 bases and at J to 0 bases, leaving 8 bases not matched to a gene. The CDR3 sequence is CASSPTGTGLSYEQYF. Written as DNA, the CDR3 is TGTGCCAGCAGCCCTACCGGGACAGGGCTCTCCTACGAGCAGTACTTC.

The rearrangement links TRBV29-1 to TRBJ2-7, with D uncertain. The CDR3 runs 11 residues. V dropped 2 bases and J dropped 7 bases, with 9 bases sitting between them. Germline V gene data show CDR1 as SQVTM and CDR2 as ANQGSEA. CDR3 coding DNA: TGCAGCGTTGAACTAAGGGATGAGCAGTACTTC. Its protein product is CSVELRDEQYF.

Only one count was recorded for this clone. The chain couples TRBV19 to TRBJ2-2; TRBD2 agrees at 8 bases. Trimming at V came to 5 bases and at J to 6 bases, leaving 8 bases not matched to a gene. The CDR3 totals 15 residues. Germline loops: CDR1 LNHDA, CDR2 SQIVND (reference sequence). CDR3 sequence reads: CASSPSGGAPGELFF. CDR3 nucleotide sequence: TGTGCCAGTAGTCCTTCCGGGGGGGCCCCCGGGGAGCTGTTTTTT. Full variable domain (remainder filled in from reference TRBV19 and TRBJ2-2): DGGITQSPKYLFRKEGQNVTLSCEQNLNHDAMYWYRQDPGQGLRLIYYSQIVNDFQKGDIAEGYSVSREKKESFPLTVTSAQKNPTAFYLCASSPSGGAPGELFFGEGSRLTVL.